The next 12 T cell receptor beta chains were all read from a single sample in a study of cytomegalovirus exposure and HLA in healthy donors. Researchers ran the PCR with 60 Vbeta and 13 Jbeta primers. Profiling relied on immunoSEQ multiplex PCR, and the TCRdb table lists in-frame clones only, not all of them. The sample records fewer than 200,000 clones, over 70% being singletons. What was sequenced was PBMCs. Receptors originate from a young woman in good health and CMV-seronegative.

This chain links TRBV7-9 with TRBJ2-2; tentatively, D is TRBD1 (5 bases). V dropped 1 base and J dropped 3 bases, with 6 bases sitting between them. Germline-derived CDR1 and CDR2 are SEHNR and FQNEAQ (reference sequence). The CDR3 is 14 amino acids. The DNA for the CDR3 is TGTGCCAGCAGCTTAGGGGGCTACACCGGGGAGCTGTTTTTT. Residues: CASSLGGYTGELFF.

The chain joins TRBV7-9 to TRBJ2-3; 8 nucleotides agree with TRBD2. V trimming: 5 bases; J trimming: 3 bases; junction bases outside the gene matches: 7. The CDR3 runs to 15 residues. Looked up from germline, CDR1 is SEHNR and CDR2 is FQNEAQ (reference sequence). The CDR3 protein is CASSPSGGQTDTQYF. CDR3 nucleotides: TGTGCCAGCAGCCCCTCGGGGGGGCAGACAGATACGCAGTATTTT.

This sequence joins TRBV28 and TRBJ1-1; the D gene is possibly TRBD1 (6 bases). The V gene lost 3 bases and the J gene lost 4 bases, with 12 bases spanning the gap. CDR3 length equals 14 residues. CDR1 and CDR2 (germline): MDHEN, SYDVKM. CDR3 region: CASSFTGQGTEAFF. For the CDR3, the DNA is TGTGCCAGCAGTTTCACAGGGCAGGGCACTGAAGCTTTCTTT.

With regard to this clone: An end of the junction does not agree with germline; a read error may underlie this. The chain links TRBV7-9 to TRBJ2-1; 9 bases are a match to TRBD2. Germline CDR1 is SEHNR and CDR2 is FQNEAQ (reference sequence). The CDR3 has 17 residues. DNA of the CDR3: TGTTCCAGCAGCCGATCGCGCGGGGGGGCCAGTAGAAATGAGCAGTTCTTC. Residues: CSSSRSRGGASRNEQFF.

This sequence joins TRBV10-2 and TRBJ2-7, with 7 bases fitting TRBD1. The V gene's germline CDR1 is WSHSY and CDR2 SAAADI. V gave up 6 bases and J gave up 1 base; unmatched junction bases: 12. The length of the CDR3 is 16 residues. The CDR3 is CASRLGQAWPSYEQYF. The CDR3 nucleotides read TGCGCCAGCAGACTCGGACAGGCCTGGCCTTCCTACGAGCAGTACTTC.

V is TRBV7-2 and J is TRBJ2-7; 8 bases match TRBD2. Germline V CDR1 and CDR2: SGHTA, FQGNSA. This CDR3 has 15 amino acids. V was clipped by 6 bases and J by 0 bases; unmatched bases: 7. The CDR3 region is CASRTGGGFSYEQYF. As DNA, the CDR3 is TGTGCCAGCAGAACGGGCGGGGGGTTCTCCTACGAGCAGTACTTC. Full variable domain (missing parts from reference TRBV7-2 and TRBJ2-7): GAGVSQSPSNKVTEKGKDVELRCDPISGHTALYWYRQSLGQGLEFLIYFQGNSAPDKSGLPSDRFSAERTGGSVSTLTIQRTQQEDSAVYLCASRTGGGFSYEQYFGPGTRLTVT.

The chain carries TRBV7-9 and TRBJ2-7, with D hard to call. Per the germline V gene, CDR1 is SEHNR and CDR2 is FQNEAQ (reference sequence). V dropped 5 bases and J dropped 3 bases, with 11 bases sitting between them. The CDR3 covers 13 residues. CDR3 sequence reads: CASSPTDLYEQYF. DNA of the CDR3: TGTGCCAGCAGCCCCACAGATCTCTACGAGCAGTACTTC.

This chain uses TRBV7-6 with TRBJ2-6; D ambiguous. V was trimmed by 2 bases and J by 2 bases, leaving 7 bases between them. Per germline, CDR1 SGHVS and CDR2 FNYEAQ. This CDR3 spans 15 amino acids. CDR3 bases: TGTGCCAGCAGCTTACAAGGAGCTGGGGCCAACGTCCTGACTTTC. Its translation: CASSLQGAGANVLTF. Together with reference TRBV7-6 and TRBJ2-6, the CDR3 gives the full variable domain: GAGVSQSPRYKVTKRGQDVALRCDPISGHVSLYWYRQALGQGPEFLTYFNYEAQQDKSGLPNDRFSAERPEGSISTLTIQRTEQRDSAMYRCASSLQGAGANVLTFGAGSRLTVL.

The chain joins TRBV5-1 to TRBJ2-1, with 7 bases identical to TRBD1. CDR1 SGHRS and CDR2 YFSETQ come from the germline V gene. The CDR3 extends over 15 amino acids. V was clipped by 5 bases and J by 1 base; unmatched bases: 6. The CDR3, as DNA: TGCGCCAGCAGGCTCTCGGGACAGTCCTACAATGAGCAGTTCTTC. Its protein is CASRLSGQSYNEQFF.

The J gene is TRBJ1-6, the V gene TRBV6-5, with 7 bases aligning to TRBD1. Germline lookup yields CDR1 MNHEY and CDR2 SVGAGI. Trimming removed 6 bases from V and 14 bases from J; junction bases left unmatched: 13. This CDR3 has 14 amino acids. The CDR3 reads CASRRDSGFGALHF. In DNA form, the CDR3 reads TGTGCCAGCAGGAGGGACAGTGGGTTCGGGGCCCTCCACTTT.

As concerns this clone: An end of the junction differs from the germline gene, which may be a read error. V usage is TRBV7-9 and J usage is TRBJ2-5; D gene ambiguous. Germline V gives CDR1 SEHNR, CDR2 FQNEAQ (reference sequence). CDR3 length: 15 residues. DNA for the CDR3: TGTTCCAGCACCCCTTCCGGCAGAGGAAAGGAGACCCAGTACTTC. Its translation is CSSTPSGRGKETQYF.

The rearrangement joins TRBV7-8 to TRBJ1-5, with 10 bases matching TRBD1. With V trimmed by 5 bases and J by 7 bases, 8 bases remained unmatched. CDR3 length equals 15 residues. Germline V gives CDR1 SGHVS, CDR2 FQNEAQ. The CDR3 is CASSALRDRGQPQHF. The CDR3 nucleotides are TGTGCCAGCAGCGCTCTGCGGGACAGGGGACAGCCCCAGCATTTT.